This is a list of T cell receptor beta chains from one sample in a study of post-analysis software for immune sequencing data. Each CDR3 protein is one row after TCRdb ran MiXCR on the PCR reads. The data hold roughly 870,000 distinct CDR3 sequences, with roughly 50% observed a single time. Source material: blood. These receptor sequences come from a girl under 18 with multiple sclerosis. Each CDR3 is given with its conserved first and last residue. Fields, in order: clone size, J gene, D gene, V gene, CDR3 protein, CDR3 DNA. D genes are given only for firm matches. Clone size is given for some rows only: seen once, a few or many times, or a class if the clone is expanded.

size: few; J: TRBJ1-2; D: NA; V: TRBV12-3/TRBV12-4; CDR3: CASSSGTHGYTF; DNA: TGTGCCAGCAGCTCCGGGACACATGGCTACACCTTC
size: few; J: TRBJ2-1; D: NA; V: TRBV9; CDR3: CASSAETGLSSYNEQFF; DNA: TGTGCCAGCAGCGCCGAAACCGGACTCAGCTCCTACAATGAGCAGTTCTTC
size: NA; J: TRBJ2-3; D: NA; V: TRBV7-9; CDR3: CASSLFLVDTQYF; DNA: TGTGCCAGCAGCTTATTCTTAGTAGATACGCAGTATTTT
size: NA; J: TRBJ1-5; D: NA; V: TRBV7-9; CDR3: CASSLGGAGQPQHF; DNA: TGTGCCAGCAGCTTAGGGGGGGCTGGGCAGCCCCAGCATTTT
size: few; J: TRBJ2-1; D: NA; V: TRBV20-1; CDR3: CSARDWAFTYNEQFF; DNA: TGCAGTGCTAGGGATTGGGCCTTTACTTACAATGAGCAGTTCTTC
size: few; J: TRBJ2-3; D: TRBD2; V: TRBV20-1; CDR3: CSASGSSGDLRTDTQYF; DNA: TGCAGTGCTAGTGGGTCTAGCGGGGACCTTCGCACAGATACGCAGTATTTT
size: many; J: TRBJ2-5; D: NA; V: TRBV12-3/TRBV12-4; CDR3: CASSLPGQETQYF; DNA: TGTGCCAGCAGTCTTCCGGGGCAAGAGACCCAGTACTTC
size: NA; J: TRBJ1-2; D: NA; V: TRBV15; CDR3: CATSARSNLNYGYTF; DNA: TGTGCCACCAGCGCCAGGTCCAATCTCAACTATGGCTACACCTTC
size: NA; J: TRBJ1-5; D: NA; V: TRBV15; CDR3: CATSRSREGNQPQHF; DNA: TGTGCCACCAGCAGGAGCAGGGAGGGCAATCAGCCCCAGCATTTT
size: NA; J: TRBJ2-5; D: NA; V: TRBV10-3; CDR3: CAISESGPGDTKGGKTQYF; DNA: TGTGCCATCAGTGAGTCAGGGCCCGGGGACACAAAAGGAGGAAAGACCCAGTACTTC
size: NA; J: TRBJ2-1; D: NA; V: TRBV29-1; CDR3: CSLLYGQGEQFF; DNA: TGCAGCCTCCTGTACGGTCAAGGTGAGCAGTTCTTC
size: NA; J: TRBJ2-7; D: NA; V: TRBV10-2; CDR3: CATTAPSNYEQYF; DNA: TGCGCCACCACGGCTCCGAGTAACTACGAGCAGTACTTC
size: few; J: TRBJ2-1; D: NA; V: TRBV9; CDR3: CASSVSVGGAYNEQFF; DNA: TGTGCCAGCAGCGTATCCGTCGGGGGTGCCTACAATGAGCAGTTCTTC
size: few; J: TRBJ2-4; D: NA; V: TRBV5-6; CDR3: CASRVREKNIQYF; DNA: TGTGCCAGCAGAGTCCGGGAGAAAAACATTCAGTACTTC
size: NA; J: TRBJ1-2; D: TRBD1; V: TRBV12-3/TRBV12-4; CDR3: CASSPGDRGRRNYGYTF; DNA: TGTGCCAGCAGTCCTGGGGACAGGGGGCGCCGAAACTATGGCTACACCTTC
size: NA; J: TRBJ1-5; D: TRBD1; V: TRBV28; CDR3: CASRSAPGQGGNQPQHF; DNA: TGTGCCAGCAGAAGCGCGCCGGGACAGGGGGGAAATCAGCCCCAGCATTTT
size: NA; J: TRBJ1-2; D: NA; V: TRBV12-3/TRBV12-4; CDR3: CASSPSGDLDYGYTF; DNA: TGTGCCAGCAGCCCCTCCGGGGATCTGGACTATGGCTACACCTTC
size: NA; J: TRBJ1-2; D: NA; V: TRBV6-5; CDR3: CASSYRSGSDGGYTF; DNA: TGTGCCAGCAGTTACAGGAGCGGGTCGGACGGTGGCTACACCTTC
size: NA; J: TRBJ2-7; D: NA; V: TRBV5-1; CDR3: CASSLEAASSYEQYF; DNA: TGCGCCAGCAGCTTGGAGGCAGCGAGCTCCTACGAGCAGTACTTC
size: NA; J: TRBJ2-5; D: TRBD1; V: TRBV7-9; CDR3: CASSLLGAGQGKTETQYF; DNA: TGTGCCAGCAGCCTCTTAGGTGCGGGACAGGGGAAGACGGAGACCCAGTACTTC
size: NA; J: TRBJ1-4; D: NA; V: TRBV5-1; CDR3: CASSYGLQMVEKLFF; DNA: TGCGCCAGCAGCTACGGTCTACAGATGGTTGAAAAACTGTTTTTT
size: NA; J: TRBJ2-1; D: NA; V: TRBV6-5; CDR3: CASRSGGQYNEQFF; DNA: TGTGCCAGCAGGTCCGGGGGCCAATACAATGAGCAGTTCTTC
size: NA; J: TRBJ2-7; D: TRBD2; V: TRBV20-1; CDR3: CSARDRLAGGPYEQYF; DNA: TGCAGTGCTAGAGACAGACTAGCGGGGGGGCCCTACGAGCAGTACTTC
size: few; J: TRBJ2-3; D: TRBD1; V: TRBV4-2; CDR3: CASSQADRAPYF; DNA: TGTGCCAGCAGCCAGGCGGACAGGGCGCCGTATTTT
size: NA; J: TRBJ2-3; D: NA; V: TRBV18; CDR3: CASSPPFNRVGTDTQYF; DNA: TGTGCCAGCTCACCACCATTTAACAGGGTCGGCACAGATACGCAGTATTTT
size: NA; J: TRBJ2-7; D: NA; V: TRBV20-1; CDR3: CSARTGRSTGYEQYF; DNA: TGCAGTGCCAGGACGGGTAGGAGTACAGGCTACGAGCAGTACTTC
size: NA; J: TRBJ1-1; D: NA; V: TRBV7-9; CDR3: CANSDHRANTEAFF; DNA: TGTGCCAACAGCGACCATCGGGCGAACACTGAAGCTTTCTTT
size: NA; J: TRBJ2-3; D: TRBD2; V: TRBV20-1; CDR3: CSARGPRGGTTDTQYF; DNA: TGCAGTGCTAGAGGTCCACGGGGGGGAACCACAGATACGCAGTATTTT
size: NA; J: TRBJ2-1; D: NA; V: TRBV7-9; CDR3: CASSLISEQFF; DNA: TGTGCCAGCAGCTTAATCAGCGAGCAGTTCTTC
size: NA; J: TRBJ1-1; D: NA; V: TRBV12-3/TRBV12-4; CDR3: CASTAIRGWTEAFF; DNA: TGTGCCAGCACGGCAATTAGGGGGTGGACTGAAGCTTTCTTT
size: few; J: TRBJ1-2; D: TRBD1; V: TRBV29-1; CDR3: CSVGTGEGYGYTF; DNA: TGCAGCGTTGGGACAGGGGAGGGCTATGGCTACACCTTC